This record covers a single T cell receptor (beta chain). Its antigen is not known. Donors were drawn from the approximately 120-subject validation cohort, separate from the 666-subject first cohort. TCRdb keeps only in-frame clones here, not all; method: immunoSEQ multiplex PCR. The sample contains roughly 65,000 clones, 90% to 95% of which appear only once. This entry is derived from a study of cytomegalovirus exposure and HLA in healthy donors. Looking at the study overall: The same platform as the 500 to 700 first-cohort repertoires was used for the 120 validation repertoires, a later analysis reported.

The study, taken as a whole, reports: Cytomegalovirus association was assigned to 150 to 200 TCR beta chains. Reported results showed that the classifier diagnosed cytomegalovirus status with high specificity and sensitivity.

Germline CDR1 and CDR2: KGHSH and LQKENI. V lost 4 bases and J 0 bases, leaving 13 bases between the germline ends. CDR3 length equals 15 residues. The TCR originated in a man in his late teens or twenties in good health and CMV-seropositive. The chain couples TRBV18 to TRBJ2-7; tentatively, D is TRBD1 (5 bases). The sample was PBMCs. CDR3 region: CASSLTQGISYEQYF. The CDR3 bases are TGTGCCAGCTCACTGACGCAGGGAATCTCCTACGAGCAGTACTTC. Supplemented by reference TRBV18 and TRBJ2-7, the full variable domain reads NAGVMQNPRHLVRRRGQEARLRCSPMKGHSHVYWYRQLPEEGLKFMVYLQKENIIDESGMPKERFSAEFPKEGPSILRIQQVVRGDSAAYFCASSLTQGISYEQYFGPGTRLTVT.